A selection of T cell receptor beta chains follows, all from one sample in a study of response to subunit inactivated influenza vaccine. MiXCR, applied by TCRdb to the RT-PCR reads, yields one record per CDR3 protein. Here the sample spans some 570,000 distinct CDR3 sequences, about 11% being singletons. These data are also associated with another study on T cells expressing NK-cell markers.

The material sequenced was PBMCs from blood, taken on the day of vaccination. The receptors originated from a man aged 45 to 65 who received an inactivated influenza vaccine. Each CDR3 is given without its conserved first and last residue.

V	CDR3
TRBV5-1	ASSVSQGTYEQY
TRBV20-1	SASSSDTDTQY
TRBV20-1	SETSGTGDTQY
TRBV27	ASSFKRENTGELF
TRBV11-2	ASSLGASGTLGDTQY
TRBV6-2/TRBV6-3	ASSYLLAGNEQF
TRBV7-3	ASKPSGSTDTQY
TRBV28	ASSFSFKDEQF
TRBV18	ASSPSRQGTDTQY
TRBV6-2/TRBV6-3	ASRWGRSGGMSSYNSPLH
TRBV4-2	ASSQEGTFGSYEQY
TRBV15	ATSGRDSPTYNEQF